The 8 T cell receptor beta chains below come from one sample, sequenced in a study of a mutant IDH1 vaccine in newly diagnosed glioma. Sequenced by immunoSEQ multiplex PCR; TCRdb stores in-frame clones only, minus some. The sample holds fewer than 65,000 clones, under 90% seen once. No antigen is known for these receptors. Time point in this sample: week 11, during vaccination. The content of each vaccine dose was 300 ug of mutant IDH1 20-mer peptide, and topical imiquimod accompanied it. The material sequenced was PBMCs, taken from a glioma patient whose treatment included an IDH1 peptide vaccine. These receptors were obtained from a man aged 50 or older with glioma.

V usage is TRBV6-1 and J usage is TRBJ2-2; D possibly corresponds to TRBD2 (5 bases). Germline lookup yields CDR1 MNHNS and CDR2 SASEGT. There are 15 residues in the CDR3. The V gene lost 9 bases and the J gene lost 1 base, with 15 bases spanning the gap. The CDR3 region has the DNA TGTGCCAGTACTATACGTCGGGAGAACACCGGGGAGCTGTTTTTT. This sequence encodes CASTIRRENTGELFF.

For the CDR3, the DNA is TGTGCCAGCAGCCGGATGACGGGGGCGGCTGAAGCTTTCTTT. Translated, it gives CASSRMTGAAEAFF. V and J are TRBV7-6 and TRBJ1-1; D might be TRBD1 (6 bases). The V and J ends lost 5 bases and 6 bases respectively, with 16 bases between them. Germline CDR1 reads SGHVS; CDR2 reads FNYEAQ. This CDR3 is built from 14 residues.

The genes are TRBV28 and TRBJ2-7, with D tentatively TRBD2 (7 bases). The CDR3 covers 13 residues. The germline V gene encodes CDR1 MDHEN and CDR2 SYDVKM. V lost 5 bases to trimming and J lost 11 bases, with 19 bases between them. The CDR3 bases are TGTGCCAGCAGTAGCCTGGGAGGGGGGCAAGAGTACTTC. It encodes CASSSLGGGQEYF.

V is TRBV29-1 and J is TRBJ1-2, with 12 bases fitting TRBD1. The CDR3 is 14 residues long. Unmatched junction bases numbered 5, after V lost 5 bases and J lost 4 bases. Germline V gives CDR1 SQVTM, CDR2 ANQGSEA. The CDR3 DNA reads TGCAGCGTTCGGCCGGGACAGGGGGCCTATGGCTACACCTTC. This translates into CSVRPGQGAYGYTF.

This chain uses TRBV5-6 with TRBJ1-5, with 7 bases lining up with TRBD1. The germline gives CDR1 SGHDT, CDR2 YYEEEE. CDR3 size: 16 residues. Trimming removed 4 bases from V and 1 base from J; junction bases left unmatched: 8. The DNA of the CDR3 is TGTGCCAGCAGCAGGACCAGGGGGAGAAGCAATCAGCCCCAGCATTTT. Protein sequence: CASSRTRGRSNQPQHF.

The chain combines TRBV29-1 with TRBJ1-6; tentatively, D is TRBD1 (5 bases). Germline assignment: CDR1 SQVTM and CDR2 ANQGSEA. The CDR3 runs 16 residues. Trimming pared 5 bases from V and 7 bases from J, leaving 21 bases between. CDR3 in DNA: TGCAGCGTTTCGATTCGACAGCTGATATTCAATTCACCCCTCCACTTT. Translating gives CSVSIRQLIFNSPLHF.

J is TRBJ1-4 and V is TRBV27, with 8 bases lining up with TRBD1. Trimming took 0 bases from V and 8 from J; bases not matched to a gene: 2. The CDR3 totals 14 residues. Per germline, CDR1 MNHEY and CDR2 SMNVEV (reference sequence). DNA for the CDR3: TGTGCCAGCAGTTTATCGGACAGGGCAGAAAAACTGTTTTTT. It specifies CASSLSDRAEKLFF.

The rearrangement links TRBV5-6 to TRBJ1-2; no reliable D call. V lost 2 bases, J lost 4 bases, and 6 bases lay in between. Germline CDR1 SGHDT, CDR2 YYEEEE. The CDR3 covers 12 residues. The CDR3 loop is CASSLRVYGYTF. CDR3 DNA sequence: TGTGCCAGCAGCTTACGAGTCTATGGCTACACCTTC.